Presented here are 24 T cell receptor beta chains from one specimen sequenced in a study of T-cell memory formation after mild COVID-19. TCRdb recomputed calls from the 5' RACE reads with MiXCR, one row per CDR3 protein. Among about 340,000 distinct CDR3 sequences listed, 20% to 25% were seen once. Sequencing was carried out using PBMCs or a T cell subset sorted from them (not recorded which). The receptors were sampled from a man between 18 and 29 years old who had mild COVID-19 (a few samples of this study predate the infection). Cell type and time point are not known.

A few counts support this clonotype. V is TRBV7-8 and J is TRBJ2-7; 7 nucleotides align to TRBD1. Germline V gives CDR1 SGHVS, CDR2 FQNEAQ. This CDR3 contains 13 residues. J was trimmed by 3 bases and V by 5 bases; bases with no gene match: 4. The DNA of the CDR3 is TGTGCCAGCAGCGTGGGACAGTACTACGAGCAGTACGTC. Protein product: CASSVGQYYEQYV.

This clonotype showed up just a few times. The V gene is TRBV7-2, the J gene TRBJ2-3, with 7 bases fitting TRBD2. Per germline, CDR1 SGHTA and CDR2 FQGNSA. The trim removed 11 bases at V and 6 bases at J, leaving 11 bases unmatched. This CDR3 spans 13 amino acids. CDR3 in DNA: TGTGCCGGAGGGGCTAGCGGCCGGGATACGCAGTATTTT. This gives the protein CAGGASGRDTQYF.

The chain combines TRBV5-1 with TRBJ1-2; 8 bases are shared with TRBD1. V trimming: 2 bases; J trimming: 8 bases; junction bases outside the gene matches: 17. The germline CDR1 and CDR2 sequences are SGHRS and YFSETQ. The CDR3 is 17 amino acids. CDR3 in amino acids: CASSFVGGAGGIQGYTF. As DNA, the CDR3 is TGCGCCAGCAGCTTCGTAGGTGGGGCAGGGGGCATCCAAGGCTACACCTTC.

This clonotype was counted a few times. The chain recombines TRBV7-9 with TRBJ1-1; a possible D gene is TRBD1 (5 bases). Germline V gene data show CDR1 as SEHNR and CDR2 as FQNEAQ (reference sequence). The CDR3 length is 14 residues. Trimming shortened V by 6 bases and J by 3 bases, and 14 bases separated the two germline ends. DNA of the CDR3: TGTGCCAGCAGTTCCCGGACGGGGGACACTGAAGCTTTCTTT. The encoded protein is CASSSRTGDTEAFF. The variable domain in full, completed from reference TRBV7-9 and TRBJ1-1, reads DTGVSQNPRHKITKRGQNVTFRCDPISEHNRLYWYRQTLGQGPEFLTYFQNEAQLEKSRLLSDRFSAERPKGSFSTLEIQRTEQGDSAMYLCASSSRTGDTEAFFGQGTRLTVV.

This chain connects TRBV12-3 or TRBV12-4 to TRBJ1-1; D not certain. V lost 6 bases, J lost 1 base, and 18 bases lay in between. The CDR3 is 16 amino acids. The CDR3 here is CASSPRGTSGNTEAFF. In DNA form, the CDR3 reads TGTGCCAGCAGCCCACGAGGAACTAGCGGGAACACTGAAGCTTTCTTT.

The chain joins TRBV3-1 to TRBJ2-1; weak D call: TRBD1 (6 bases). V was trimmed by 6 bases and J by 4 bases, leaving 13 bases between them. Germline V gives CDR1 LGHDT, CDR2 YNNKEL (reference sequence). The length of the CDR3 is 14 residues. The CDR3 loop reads CASRPGQLYNEQFF. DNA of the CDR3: TGTGCCAGCAGACCGGGACAACTTTACAATGAGCAGTTCTTC.

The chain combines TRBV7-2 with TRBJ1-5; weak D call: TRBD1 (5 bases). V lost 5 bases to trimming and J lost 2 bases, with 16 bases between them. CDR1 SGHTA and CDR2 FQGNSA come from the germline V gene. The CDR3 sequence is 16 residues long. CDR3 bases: TGTGCCAGCAGCCCAAATACAGGAGTGGGCAATCAGCCCCAGCATTTT. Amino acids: CASSPNTGVGNQPQHF.

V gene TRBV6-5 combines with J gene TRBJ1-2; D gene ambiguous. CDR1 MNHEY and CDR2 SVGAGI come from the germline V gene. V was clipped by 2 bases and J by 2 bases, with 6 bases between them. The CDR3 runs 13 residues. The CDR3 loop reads CASSYEQNYGYTF. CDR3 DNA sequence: TGTGCCAGCAGTTACGAACAGAACTATGGCTACACCTTC.

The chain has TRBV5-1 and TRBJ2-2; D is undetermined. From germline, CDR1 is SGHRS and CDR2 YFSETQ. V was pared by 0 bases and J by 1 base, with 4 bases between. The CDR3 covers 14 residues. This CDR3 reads CASSLAMNTGELFF. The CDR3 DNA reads TGCGCCAGCAGCTTGGCCATGAACACCGGGGAGCTGTTTTTT.

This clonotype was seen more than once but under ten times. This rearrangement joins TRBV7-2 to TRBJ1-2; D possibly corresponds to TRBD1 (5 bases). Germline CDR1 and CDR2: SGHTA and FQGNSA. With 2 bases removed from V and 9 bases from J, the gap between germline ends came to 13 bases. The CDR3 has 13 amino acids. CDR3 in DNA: TGTGCCAGCAGCTTAAAGCCTGGGGGAAGCTACACCTTC. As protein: CASSLKPGGSYTF.

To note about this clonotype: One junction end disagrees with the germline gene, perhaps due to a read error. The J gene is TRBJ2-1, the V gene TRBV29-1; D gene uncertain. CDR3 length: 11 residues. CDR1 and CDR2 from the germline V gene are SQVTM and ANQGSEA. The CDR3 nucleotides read TGCAGCGTAGACCATTACAGTGAGCAGTTCTTC. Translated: CSVDHYSEQFF.

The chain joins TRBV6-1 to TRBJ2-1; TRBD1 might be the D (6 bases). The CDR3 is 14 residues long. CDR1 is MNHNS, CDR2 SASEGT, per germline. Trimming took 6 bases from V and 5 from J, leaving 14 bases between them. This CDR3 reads CASRAGALNNEQFF. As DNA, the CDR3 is TGTGCCAGCAGGGCAGGGGCTCTTAACAATGAGCAGTTCTTC.

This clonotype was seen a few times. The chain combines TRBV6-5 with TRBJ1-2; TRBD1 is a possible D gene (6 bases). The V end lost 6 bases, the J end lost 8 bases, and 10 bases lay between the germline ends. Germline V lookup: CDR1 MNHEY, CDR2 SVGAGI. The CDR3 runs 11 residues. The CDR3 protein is CASSNREGYTF. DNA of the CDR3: TGTGCCAGCAGCAACAGGGAAGGCTACACCTTC.

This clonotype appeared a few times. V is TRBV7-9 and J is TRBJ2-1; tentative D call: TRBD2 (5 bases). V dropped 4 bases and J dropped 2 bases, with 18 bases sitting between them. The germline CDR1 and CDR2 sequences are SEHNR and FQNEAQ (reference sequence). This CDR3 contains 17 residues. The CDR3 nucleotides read TGTGCCAGCAGCTCGGCCGGCAAGCGGCCCCCCTACAATGAGCAGTTCTTC. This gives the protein CASSSAGKRPPYNEQFF.

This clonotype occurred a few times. The CDR3 is CASSAPPGAGDTQYF. Written as DNA, the CDR3 is TGTGCCAGCAGCGCACCCCCCGGGGCGGGAGATACGCAGTATTTT. This chain connects TRBV9 to TRBJ2-3; D tentatively reads TRBD1 or TRBD2 (5 bases each). The CDR3 totals 15 residues. Trimming pared 3 bases from V and 5 bases from J, leaving 16 bases between. The V gene's germline CDR1 is SGDLS and CDR2 YYNGEE.

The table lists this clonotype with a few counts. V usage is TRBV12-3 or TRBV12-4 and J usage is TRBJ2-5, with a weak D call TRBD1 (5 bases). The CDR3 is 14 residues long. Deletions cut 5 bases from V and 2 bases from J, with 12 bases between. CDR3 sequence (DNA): TGTGCCAGCAGTACATCAGGGTCGCAAGAGACCCAGTACTTC. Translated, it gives CASSTSGSQETQYF.

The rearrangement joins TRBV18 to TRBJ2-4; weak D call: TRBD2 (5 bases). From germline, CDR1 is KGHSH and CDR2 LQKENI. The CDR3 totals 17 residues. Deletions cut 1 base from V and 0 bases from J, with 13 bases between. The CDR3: CASSPLTGRGAKNIQYF. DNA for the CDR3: TGTGCCAGCTCACCACTCACCGGCCGGGGAGCCAAAAACATTCAGTACTTC.

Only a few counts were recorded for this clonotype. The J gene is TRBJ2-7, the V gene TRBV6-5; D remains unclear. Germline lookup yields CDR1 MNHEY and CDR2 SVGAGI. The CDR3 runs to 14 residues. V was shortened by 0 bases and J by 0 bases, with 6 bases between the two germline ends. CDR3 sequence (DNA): TGTGCCAGCAGTTACTCGGACGGCTCCTACGAGCAGTACTTC. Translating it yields CASSYSDGSYEQYF.

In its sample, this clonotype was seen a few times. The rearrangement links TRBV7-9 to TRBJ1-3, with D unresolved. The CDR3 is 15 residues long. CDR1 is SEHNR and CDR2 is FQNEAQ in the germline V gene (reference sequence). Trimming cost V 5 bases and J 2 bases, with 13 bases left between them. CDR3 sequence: CASSNPARPGNTIYF. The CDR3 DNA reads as TGTGCCAGCAGCAACCCCGCCAGGCCTGGAAACACCATATATTTT. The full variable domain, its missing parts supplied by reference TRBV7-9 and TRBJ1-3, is DTGVSQNPRHKITKRGQNVTFRCDPISEHNRLYWYRQTLGQGPEFLTYFQNEAQLEKSRLLSDRFSAERPKGSFSTLEIQRTEQGDSAMYLCASSNPARPGNTIYFGEGSWLTVV.

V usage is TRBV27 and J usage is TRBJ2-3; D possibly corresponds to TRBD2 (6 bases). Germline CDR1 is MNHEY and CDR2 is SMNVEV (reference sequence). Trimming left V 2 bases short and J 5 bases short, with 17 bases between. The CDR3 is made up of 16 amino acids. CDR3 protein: CASSLGVSSVRDTQYF. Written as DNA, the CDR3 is TGTGCCAGCAGTTTAGGCGTGTCTAGCGTGAGAGATACGCAGTATTTT.

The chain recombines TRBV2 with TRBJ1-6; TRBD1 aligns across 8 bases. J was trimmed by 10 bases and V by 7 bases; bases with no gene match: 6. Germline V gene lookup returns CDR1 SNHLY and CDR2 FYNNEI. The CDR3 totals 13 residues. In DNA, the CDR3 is TGTGCCAGCATCGGACAGGGTAGCTCACCCCTCCACTTT. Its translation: CASIGQGSSPLHF. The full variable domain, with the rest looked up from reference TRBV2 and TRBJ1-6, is EPEVTQTPSHQVTQMGQEVILRCVPISNHLYFYWYRQILGQKVEFLVSFYNNEISEKSEIFDDQFSVERPDGSNFTLKIRSTKLEDSAMYFCASIGQGSSPLHFGNGTRLTVT.

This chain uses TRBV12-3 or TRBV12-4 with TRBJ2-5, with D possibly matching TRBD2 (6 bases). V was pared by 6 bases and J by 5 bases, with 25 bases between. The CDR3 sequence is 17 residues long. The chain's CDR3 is CASRTLLGEEGYETQYF. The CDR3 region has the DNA TGTGCCAGCAGAACCCTTCTGGGAGAGGAGGGGTACGAGACCCAGTACTTC.

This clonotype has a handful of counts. The CDR3 loop reads CASSARRGEETQYF. Here the CDR3 DNA reads TGTGCCAGCAGCGCTAGACGAGGCGAAGAGACCCAGTACTTC. The chain links TRBV9 to TRBJ2-5; no clear D. Trimming took 3 bases from V and 3 from J, leaving 12 bases between them. Germline lookup yields CDR1 SGDLS and CDR2 YYNGEE. This CDR3 has 14 amino acids.

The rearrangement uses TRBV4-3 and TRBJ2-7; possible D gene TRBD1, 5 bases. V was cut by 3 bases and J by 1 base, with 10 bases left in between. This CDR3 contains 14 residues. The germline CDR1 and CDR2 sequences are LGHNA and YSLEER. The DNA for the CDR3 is TGCGCCAGCAGCCACATTAGGGGATCCTACGAGCAGTACTTC. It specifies CASSHIRGSYEQYF.